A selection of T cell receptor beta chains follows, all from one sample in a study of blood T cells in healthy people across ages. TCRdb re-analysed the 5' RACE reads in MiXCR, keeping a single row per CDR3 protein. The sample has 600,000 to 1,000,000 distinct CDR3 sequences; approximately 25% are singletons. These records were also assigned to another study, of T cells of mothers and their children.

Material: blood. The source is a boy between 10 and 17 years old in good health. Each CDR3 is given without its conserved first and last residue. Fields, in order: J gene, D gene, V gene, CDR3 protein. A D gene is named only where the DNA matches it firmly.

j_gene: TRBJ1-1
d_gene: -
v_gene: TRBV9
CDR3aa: ASSVGSPSWGAEAF

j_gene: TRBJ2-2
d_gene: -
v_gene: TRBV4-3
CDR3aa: ASSQDEQNTGELF

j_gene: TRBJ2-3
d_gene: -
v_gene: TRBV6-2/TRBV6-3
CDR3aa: ASAQGTDTQY

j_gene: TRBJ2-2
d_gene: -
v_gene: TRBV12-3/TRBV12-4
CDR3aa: ASSSPSALSTGELF

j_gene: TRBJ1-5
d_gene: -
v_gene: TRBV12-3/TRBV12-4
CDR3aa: ASSLASLHNQPQH

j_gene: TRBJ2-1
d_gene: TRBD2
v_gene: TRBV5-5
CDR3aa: ASSSGTRSYNEQF

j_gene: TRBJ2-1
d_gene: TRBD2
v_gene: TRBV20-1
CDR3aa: SAWTSGVFEQF

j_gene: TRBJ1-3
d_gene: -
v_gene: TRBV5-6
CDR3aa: ASSYLTIDGNTIY

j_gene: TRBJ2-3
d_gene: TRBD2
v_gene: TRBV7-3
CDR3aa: ASSIGTSGSGTDTQY

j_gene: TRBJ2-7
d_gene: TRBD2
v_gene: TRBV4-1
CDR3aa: ASSQEGLAGVGYEQY

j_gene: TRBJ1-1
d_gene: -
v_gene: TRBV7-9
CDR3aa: ASSLSRQNTEAF

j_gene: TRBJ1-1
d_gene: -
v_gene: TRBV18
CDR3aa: ASSPPYANPTEAF

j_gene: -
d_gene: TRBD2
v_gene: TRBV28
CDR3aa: ASSERGVLNNEQF

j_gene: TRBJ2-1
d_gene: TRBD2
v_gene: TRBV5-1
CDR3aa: ASGPGTSGSSYNEQF

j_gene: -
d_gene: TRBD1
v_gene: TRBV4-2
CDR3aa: ASSFGLNRGYEQY

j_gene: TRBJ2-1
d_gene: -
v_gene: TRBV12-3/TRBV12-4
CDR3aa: ASSFPTTGNNEQF

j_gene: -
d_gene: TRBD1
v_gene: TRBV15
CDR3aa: ATRGTGTGPREQF

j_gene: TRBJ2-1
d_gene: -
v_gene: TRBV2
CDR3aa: AIRTVYNEQF

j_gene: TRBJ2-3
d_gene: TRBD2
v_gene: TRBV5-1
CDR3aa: ASSSTSGGTPLGTDTQY